A single sample is the source of the 3 T cell receptor beta chains below, sequenced in a study of human T cells and chemical hapten exposure. Time point of the sample: pre-sensitization, week 0. The treatment: therapeutic diphenylcyclopropenone sensitization with weekly scalp DPC. TCRdb re-called the RACE reads with MiXCR, one entry per CDR3 protein. The table shows 45,000 to 60,000 distinct CDR3 sequences, with about 9.4% occurring only once. The sequencing here drew on whole blood, taken in connection with sensitization to the hapten diphenylcyclopropenone (DPC). The origin of the receptors is a woman aged 40 to 55 with alopecia areata. Some clones in this sample may be carry-over from other donors' samples.

There are a few counts of this clonotype. The chain links TRBV6-5 to TRBJ1-1; D is uncertain. The CDR3 loop spans 14 amino acids. Germline V gives CDR1 MNHEY, CDR2 SVGAGI. Trimming took 2 bases from V and 5 from J, leaving 12 bases between them. CDR3 sequence: CASSYSLGGTEAFF. In DNA, the CDR3 is TGTGCCAGCAGTTACAGTCTAGGTGGAACTGAAGCTTTCTTT.

This clonotype has a count of ten or more. Here the CDR3 reads CAITRGAGTGELFF. DNA for the CDR3: TGTGCCATAACCCGGGGGGCGGGCACCGGGGAGCTGTTTTTT. This chain connects TRBV7-2 to TRBJ2-2, with D perhaps TRBD2 (7 bases). Trimming cost V 10 bases and J 4 bases, with 16 bases left between them. Germline CDR1 is SGHTA and CDR2 is FQGNSA. The CDR3 sequence is 14 residues long.

In this sample, this clonotype turned up a few times. The chain has TRBV5-1 and TRBJ2-1; TRBD1 matches 10 bases. This CDR3 is 15 amino acids long. CDR1 SGHRS and CDR2 YFSETQ come from the germline V gene. V trimming: 0 bases; J trimming: 12 bases; junction bases outside the gene matches: 9. CDR3 in amino acids: CASSLGDRGRGPQFF. The CDR3 DNA is TGCGCCAGCAGCTTGGGCGACAGGGGGCGAGGGCCGCAGTTCTTC.